A single sample is the source of the 22 T cell receptor beta chains below, sequenced in a study of breast tumors, draining lymph nodes, adjacent tissues. The lymph nodes were axillary draining lymph nodes from breast cancer patients. TCRdb reanalysed the multiplex PCR reads using MiXCR and keeps one entry per CDR3 protein. The data hold roughly 120,000 distinct CDR3 sequences, with 20% observed a single time. Sequencing input: axillary lymph node tissue. The receptors come from a female donor with breast cancer. Some clones in this sample may be carry-over from other donors' samples.

On this clonotype: With a much larger clone just one base away, this may be a read error. V and J are TRBV20-1 and TRBJ2-3; 9 bases fit TRBD1. The CDR3 loop spans 14 amino acids. With 5 bases clipped from V and 10 bases from J, the junction kept 13 bases outside the gene matches. Germline-derived CDR1 and CDR2 are DFQATT and SNEGSKA (reference sequence). This CDR3 reads CSAYQGQGFDAQYF. The CDR3 region has the DNA TGCAGTGCTTACCAAGGACAGGGGTTTGATGCGCAGTATTTT.

This clonotype came up many times. This sequence joins TRBV12-3 or TRBV12-4 and TRBJ2-1; 14 bases fit TRBD2. The CDR3 loop spans 15 amino acids. Trimming at V came to 1 base and at J to 7 bases, leaving 0 bases not matched to a gene. Here the CDR3 reads CASSLGTSGRNEQFF. The CDR3 DNA sequence: TGTGCCAGCAGTTTAGGGACTAGCGGGAGGAATGAGCAGTTCTTC.

This clonotype was counted at least ten times. CDR3 protein: CASSREGQASGGYTF. As DNA, the CDR3 is TGTGCCAGCAGCCGAGAAGGACAGGCCTCAGGCGGCTACACCTTC. The chain is built from TRBV7-2 and TRBJ1-2; 7 positions agree with TRBD1. The CDR3 is 15 residues long. The germline V gene has CDR1 SGHTA and CDR2 FQGNSA. V shed 5 bases and J 8 bases; nucleotides not matched to a gene: 14.

This clonotype was observed at least ten times. The J gene is TRBJ2-7, the V gene TRBV20-1; 9 nucleotides agree with TRBD1. The CDR3 has 15 residues. The germline V gene has CDR1 DFQATT and CDR2 SNEGSKA (reference sequence). Germline trimming cut 2 bases from V and 5 bases from J; bases unmatched to any gene: 10. The CDR3 nucleotides are TGCAGTGCTAGAAAACCCCGGGACAGGGCCCACGAGCAGTACTTC. It codes for CSARKPRDRAHEQYF.

This clonotype was seen repeatedly, ten times or more. The gene calls are TRBV5-1 and TRBJ2-1; TRBD2 matches at 9 bases. Germline CDR1 SGHRS, CDR2 YFSETQ. CDR3 length: 15 residues. Losses at the gene ends were 2 bases for V and 7 bases for J; bases not matched to a gene: 7. CDR3 DNA sequence: TGCGCCAGCAGCTTAAGGGCGGGGGGGCAGAATGAGCAGTTCTTC. Its protein is CASSLRAGGQNEQFF.

This clonotype appeared many times. The rearrangement uses TRBV6-5 and TRBJ1-5, with 9 nucleotides matching TRBD1. This CDR3 is built from 16 residues. The germline V gene has CDR1 MNHEY and CDR2 SVGAGI. V shed 5 bases, J shed 3 bases, and the junction held 8 bases outside the gene matches. The CDR3 region is CASSRTGTGSNQPQHF. DNA for the CDR3: TGTGCCAGCAGTCGCACCGGGACAGGGTCCAATCAGCCCCAGCATTTT.

The chain carries TRBV7-3 and TRBJ2-5; 10 bases are a match to TRBD1. CDR1 is SGHTA, CDR2 FQGTGA, per germline. The trim removed 6 bases at V and 5 bases at J, leaving 9 bases unmatched. The CDR3 is made up of 15 amino acids. The CDR3, as DNA: TGTGCCAGCAGTGTCAGACAGGGGGCGCGGGAGACCCAGTACTTC. As protein: CASSVRQGARETQYF.

This clonotype was observed many times. The rearrangement joins TRBV20-1 to TRBJ2-2, with TRBD2 matching over 11 bases. Germline lookup yields CDR1 DFQATT and CDR2 SNEGSKA (reference sequence). V lost 0 bases to trimming and J lost 8 bases; unmatched junction nucleotides: 20. The CDR3 is 20 amino acids. The CDR3 loop is CSARDLVVTSGGVLEGELFF. In DNA form, the CDR3 reads TGCAGTGCTAGAGATCTAGTCGTTACTAGCGGGGGCGTGCTTGAGGGGGAGCTGTTTTTT.

The chain couples TRBV28 to TRBJ2-3; D is unclear. The CDR3 is 14 residues long. From germline, CDR1 is MDHEN and CDR2 SYDVKM. Trimming stripped 4 bases from V and 1 base from J, with 9 bases between. The CDR3 nucleotides are TGTGCCAGCAGTTCGACGGCCCGCACAGATACGCAGTATTTT. Translated, it gives CASSSTARTDTQYF.

This clonotype has ten or more counts. The gene calls are TRBV20-1 and TRBJ2-6, with a possible D match to TRBD1 (5 bases). In germline, CDR1 is DFQATT, CDR2 SNEGSKA (reference sequence). The CDR3 spans 17 residues. V dropped 0 bases and J dropped 0 bases, with 12 bases sitting between them. The CDR3 region has the DNA TGCAGTGCTAGAGAAGTAGGTCAGGGCTCTGGGGCCAACGTCCTGACTTTC. Translated: CSAREVGQGSGANVLTF.

This chain links TRBV20-1 with TRBJ1-2; TRBD1 matches at 7 bases. The CDR3 covers 20 residues. Germline values: CDR1 DFQATT, CDR2 SNEGSKA (reference sequence). V trimming: 1 base; J trimming: 1 base; junction bases outside the gene matches: 21. The CDR3 loop is CSARVLLPGQRTDYNYGYTF. Written as DNA, the CDR3 is TGCAGTGCTAGAGTTCTCCTCCCGGGACAGCGCACTGATTATAACTATGGCTACACCTTC.

Concerning this clonotype: A read error may produce the germline difference seen at one junction end. The rearrangement links TRBV20-1 to TRBJ2-3; weak D call: TRBD1 (6 bases). The CDR3 runs 17 residues. From germline, CDR1 is DFQATT and CDR2 SNEGSKA (reference sequence). CDR3 sequence (DNA): TGCAGTGCTAGAGATAATTCAGGGGCTGGCAGCACAGATACGCGGTATTTT. Translation: CSARDNSGAGSTDTRYF.

The CDR3 loop is CASSYAGLAGKGTDTQYF. In DNA form, the CDR3 reads TGTGCCAGCAGTTATGCGGGACTAGCGGGAAAGGGCACAGATACGCAGTATTTT. The V and J genes are TRBV6-2 or TRBV6-3 and TRBJ2-3; 13 bases are a match to TRBD2. With V trimmed by 3 bases and J by 1 base, 7 bases remained unmatched. The length of the CDR3 is 18 residues. The V gene's germline CDR1 is MNHEY and CDR2 SVGEGT.

This clonotype occurred a few times. V usage is TRBV11-2 and J usage is TRBJ2-1; TRBD2 aligns across 7 bases. CDR1 and CDR2 from the germline V gene are SGHAT and FQNNGV. This CDR3 has 17 residues. V shed 5 bases, J shed 6 bases, and the junction held 16 bases outside the gene matches. The CDR3 reads CASSGQLGAGPRNEQFF. In nucleotides, the CDR3 is TGTGCCAGCAGCGGCCAACTGGGAGCGGGACCCCGCAATGAGCAGTTCTTC.

Ten or more counts support this clonotype. The V call is TRBV20-1, the J call TRBJ2-1; TRBD2 matches 13 bases. The V gene's germline CDR1 is DFQATT and CDR2 SNEGSKA (reference sequence). The CDR3 consists of 14 residues. With 6 bases clipped from V and 8 bases from J, the junction kept 7 bases outside the gene matches. The CDR3 bases are TGCAGTGCCTCCGGGACTAGCGGGACCGATGAGCAGTTCTTC. Its protein product is CSASGTSGTDEQFF.

The sample holds many counts of this clonotype. J is TRBJ1-2 and V is TRBV6-6; possible D gene TRBD1, 6 bases. This CDR3 region has 14 residues. The V end lost 2 bases, the J end lost 4 bases, and 11 bases lay between the germline ends. Germline V gives CDR1 MNHNY, CDR2 SVGAGI (reference sequence). DNA of the CDR3: TGTGCCAGCAGTTACGGCCAGGGGCTCTATGGCTACACCTTC. Protein: CASSYGQGLYGYTF.

J is TRBJ2-2 and V is TRBV7-3; D may be TRBD1 (5 bases). The V gene lost 5 bases and the J gene lost 2 bases, with 12 bases spanning the gap. This CDR3 comprises 15 residues. Germline lookup yields CDR1 SGHTA and CDR2 FQGTGA. CDR3 residues: CASSPHRQNTGELFF. The CDR3 nucleotides are TGTGCCAGCAGCCCCCACAGGCAAAACACCGGGGAGCTGTTTTTT.

This clonotype came up many times. The chain employs TRBV20-1 and TRBJ2-7, with TRBD2 identical over 11 bases. V shed 0 bases, J shed 3 bases, and the junction held 7 bases outside the gene matches. Germline CDR1 reads DFQATT; CDR2 reads SNEGSKA (reference sequence). The CDR3 runs 16 residues. This CDR3 is CSARDAGTSGGYEQYF. The CDR3, as DNA: TGCAGTGCTAGAGACGCGGGCACTAGCGGGGGCTACGAGCAGTACTTC.

In its sample, this clonotype was seen once. A much larger clone differs from this one at a single base, so this may be a read error. The rearrangement uses TRBV7-9 and TRBJ2-3; 8 positions agree with TRBD1. The germline V gene encodes CDR1 SEHNR and CDR2 FQNEAQ (reference sequence). Losses at the gene ends were 6 bases for V and 5 bases for J; bases not matched to a gene: 16. The CDR3 covers 17 residues. CDR3 coding DNA: TGTGCCAGCAGTTCCCCCAGGGGGCTTAGTCTGGTAGATACGCAGTATTTT. This translates into CASSSPRGLSLVDTQYF.

This clonotype came up many times. J is TRBJ1-5 and V is TRBV5-1; the D gene is possibly TRBD1 (5 bases). CDR1 SGHRS and CDR2 YFSETQ come from the germline V gene. Trimming pared 0 bases from V and 2 bases from J, leaving 12 bases between. The CDR3 sequence is 16 residues long. CDR3 amino acids: CASSLGSRGGNQPQHF. CDR3 DNA: TGCGCCAGCAGCTTGGGTTCCCGAGGGGGCAATCAGCCCCAGCATTTT.

This clonotype was recorded a few times. The chain employs TRBV7-2 and TRBJ1-5; TRBD1 might be the D (5 bases). Germline CDR1 reads SGHTA; CDR2 reads FQGNSA. The CDR3 loop spans 15 amino acids. V was shortened by 2 bases and J by 2 bases, with 10 bases between the two germline ends. CDR3 region: CASSLWGNGNQPQHF. Here the CDR3 DNA reads TGTGCCAGCAGCTTATGGGGGAACGGCAATCAGCCCCAGCATTTT. Supplemented by reference TRBV7-2 and TRBJ1-5, the full variable domain reads GAGVSQSPSNKVTEKGKDVELRCDPISGHTALYWYRQSLGQGLEFLIYFQGNSAPDKSGLPSDRFSAERTGGSVSTLTIQRTQQEDSAVYLCASSLWGNGNQPQHFGDGTRLSIL.

At least ten counts were recorded for this clonotype. In DNA form, the CDR3 reads TGCGCCAGCAGCATAACAGGGGAATCCTCACCCCTCCACTTT. Translation: CASSITGESSPLHF. This rearrangement joins TRBV5-1 to TRBJ1-6; 7 nucleotides align to TRBD1. CDR1 and CDR2 (germline): SGHRS, YFSETQ. With V trimmed by 4 bases and J by 10 bases, 8 bases remained unmatched. The CDR3 runs 14 residues.